The present T cell receptor (beta chain) was sequenced within a study of human T cells and chemical hapten exposure. Across the study: Patch tests applied 0.01% DPC to the upper back and were scored after 6 days. Alopecia areata, totalis and universalis patients, mostly female, were included.

Time point of the sample: pre-sensitization, week 0. Treatment given: therapeutic diphenylcyclopropenone sensitization with weekly scalp DPC. Authors' processing steps: Sample TCR counts, which ranged from 23,224 to 690,600, had a median of 95,638. Via MiXCR, TCRdb re-called the RACE reads, giving one row per CDR3 protein. It is TCRdb's table, rather than the study itself, that gives the V and J calls and clone size. The sample lists under 50,000 distinct CDR3 sequences; about 7.6% were seen once. CDR3 length: 17 amino acids. V gene TRBV21-1 combines with J gene TRBJ1-5; the table's D call, TRBD1, was not checked against the DNA. TRBV21-1 is tagged as a pseudogene. The origin of this receptor is a woman aged 45-60 years with alopecia areata. Some clones in this sample may be carry-over from other donors' samples. Sequences were derived from whole blood, sampled in connection with sensitization to the hapten diphenylcyclopropenone (DPC). The CDR3 is CASSKADPGESNQPQHF. The CDR3 coding sequence is TGTGCCAGCAGCAAAGCGGATCCAGGGGAAAGCAATCAGCCCCAGCATTTT.